The rows below give T cell receptor beta chains drawn from one sample of a study of cytomegalovirus exposure and HLA in healthy donors. Sequencing was performed with immunoSEQ multiplex PCR; in TCRdb, only in-frame clones are kept and a portion is missing. The data show about 150,000 clones, approximately 80% seen once. Sequences were obtained from PBMCs. These receptors were taken from a male donor in good health and CMV-seronegative. CDR3s include the opening cysteine and the closing phenylalanine or tryptophan. The D gene is left open where the match is weak. Clone size is stated in some rows and not others, as once, few, many or a class when expanded.

v_call	d_call	j_call	clone_size	cdr3_nt	cdr3_aa
TRBV19	TRBD1	TRBJ1-2	few	TGTGCCAGTAGTGCCATAGTAACCGGGACAGGGATGCAAGGCTACACCTTC	CASSAIVTGTGMQGYTF
TRBV6-5	TRBD2	TRBJ2-2	-	TGTGCCAGCAGTTACGGACTAGCCAGAACCGGGGAGCTGTTTTTT	CASSYGLARTGELFF
TRBV5-1	-	TRBJ2-6	-	TGCGCCAGCAGCTTGGAGCCAACAGGCTCTGGGGCCAACGTCCTGACTTTC	CASSLEPTGSGANVLTF
TRBV27	TRBD2	TRBJ2-1	few	TGTGCCAGCAGTCTTACGGGACTAGTCAACAATGAGCAGTTCTTC	CASSLTGLVNNEQFF
TRBV5-1	TRBD2	TRBJ2-1	-	TGCGCCAGCAGCGTTCTAGCGGGAGCGGCAGGTCCCTACAATGAGCAGTTCTTC	CASSVLAGAAGPYNEQFF
TRBV19	TRBD2	TRBJ2-7	-	TGTGCCAGTAGTGCTTCACTAGCGCGGTACGAGCAGTACTTC	CASSASLARYEQYF
TRBV5-5	-	TRBJ2-7	-	TGTGCCAGCAGGCGGCCAGACCAGGGAGAGCAGTACTTC	CASRRPDQGEQYF
TRBV19	TRBD2	TRBJ2-7	-	TGTGCCAGTAGTATAGTGGCGGGGGACCTGGTTGAGCAGTACTTC	CASSIVAGDLVEQYF
TRBV11-3	-	TRBJ2-1	-	TGTGCCAGCAGCGACCCGCGCAGGGCCCCCGAGCAGTTCTTC	CASSDPRRAPEQFF
TRBV29-1	-	TRBJ2-1	-	TGCAGCGTTGACCGCCTGAGCTCCTACAATGAGCAGTTCTTC	CSVDRLSSYNEQFF
TRBV6-5	-	TRBJ1-3	-	TGTGCCAGCAGTGGACAGTCCTCTGGAAACACCATATATTTT	CASSGQSSGNTIYF
TRBV2	TRBD1	TRBJ1-4	-	TGTGCCAGCGCTCGCCGGACAGGGGAGGATGAAAAACTGTTTTTT	CASARRTGEDEKLFF
TRBV15	TRBD2	TRBJ2-3	-	TGTGCCACCAGCAGAGACCCGACTAGCGGGGGGGTAGATACGCAGTATTTT	CATSRDPTSGGVDTQYF
TRBV10-3	TRBD1	TRBJ1-1	-	TGTGCCATCAGTGTGGACAGGGTAGCTTTCTTT	CAISVDRVAFF
TRBV10-2	-	TRBJ1-1	-	TGCGCCAGCAGTGAGTATGTGGGCTGGGCTTTCTTT	CASSEYVGWAFF
TRBV6-6	-	TRBJ2-7	-	TGTGCCAGCCGCCAGGTCTCTTTGGGTTCCTACGAGCAGTACTTC	CASRQVSLGSYEQYF
TRBV10-3	-	TRBJ2-1	-	TGTGCCATCAGTATACTCGGGCAGGGGCTATACAATGAGCAGTTCTTC	CAISILGQGLYNEQFF
TRBV5-6	-	TRBJ2-3	-	TGTGCCAGCAGCTTGGACGGGGACGGGAGATTTCACCAAGATACGCAGTATTTT	CASSLDGDGRFHQDTQYF
TRBV25-1	TRBD1	TRBJ2-5	-	TGTGCCAGCAGTGCCCAGCCACAGGGGGCGAAGCAAGAGACCCAGTACTTC	CASSAQPQGAKQETQYF
TRBV6-6	-	TRBJ2-2	few	TGTGCCAGCAAGGGGGACGTGGACACCGGGGAGCTGTTTTTT	CASKGDVDTGELFF
TRBV5-1	-	TRBJ1-2	once	TGCGCCAGCAGCCTGGACAGTCGTGGCTACACCTTC	CASSLDSRGYTF
TRBV6-1	-	TRBJ2-7	-	TGTGCCAGCAGTGAACAGGGGTTTAACGAGCAGTACTTC	CASSEQGFNEQYF
TRBV4-3	-	TRBJ1-3	-	TGCGCCAGCAGCCAAGGCCAGGCAGCTGGAAACACCATATATTTT	CASSQGQAAGNTIYF
TRBV11-2	-	TRBJ2-7	-	TGTGCCAGCAGTTCGGGGACTTATGGGGACGAGCAGTACTTC	CASSSGTYGDEQYF
TRBV19	-	TRBJ1-1	few	TGTGCCAGTAGTGGGCTGGGGGGTAACACTGAAGCTTTCTTT	CASSGLGGNTEAFF
TRBV7-4	TRBD1	TRBJ1-4	few	TGTGCCAGCAGCTTCGGACAGGGATCCCGTACCTTTAATGAAAAACTGTTTTTT	CASSFGQGSRTFNEKLFF
TRBV15	-	TRBJ1-5	-	TGTGCCACCAGCAGAGGAGGGAGGAATCAGCCCCAGCATTTT	CATSRGGRNQPQHF
TRBV11-2	TRBD2	TRBJ2-3	-	TGTGCCAGCAGCTCATACCTGTCGACTAGCGGGTCAGATACGCAGTATTTT	CASSSYLSTSGSDTQYF
TRBV19	-	TRBJ1-2	-	TGTGCCAGTAGTATATCGGCAGGGGCCGGTGGCTACACCTTC	CASSISAGAGGYTF
TRBV5-4	-	TRBJ2-7	-	TGTGCCTGCCACGGGACAAGCTCCTACGAGCAGTACTTC	CACHGTSSYEQYF
TRBV28	-	TRBJ1-2	-	TGTGCCAGCAGTTTAGGCAGGGGCAATTATGGCTACACCTTC	CASSLGRGNYGYTF
TRBV6-4	-	TRBJ1-2	once	TGTGCCAGCAGTGACGGTCCGGGAAATTATGGCTACACCTTC	CASSDGPGNYGYTF
TRBV9	-	TRBJ2-6	-	TGTGCCAGCAGCGTAGCTGGGAGCTCTGGGGCCAACGTCCTGACTTTC	CASSVAGSSGANVLTF
TRBV7-3	-	TRBJ2-7	-	TGTGCCAGCAGCCCTTACCTATCGTCTCGGGACGAGCAGTACTTC	CASSPYLSSRDEQYF
TRBV7-6	TRBD2	TRBJ2-1	-	TGTGCCAGCAGCTTACCTAGCGGGGTTACCTACAATGAGCAGTTCTTC	CASSLPSGVTYNEQFF
TRBV6-5	TRBD1	TRBJ1-1	-	TGTGCCAGCAGGGGACAGGGGCCTGGCACTGAAGCTTTCTTT	CASRGQGPGTEAFF
TRBV4-3	-	TRBJ2-2	-	TGCGCCAGCAGCCAAGATGAGGAGGTCGGGGAGCTGTTTTTT	CASSQDEEVGELFF
TRBV5-1	TRBD2	TRBJ2-3	-	TGCGCCAGCAGCCCAAGCGGGGGAGGCACAGATACGCAGTATTTT	CASSPSGGGTDTQYF
TRBV27	TRBD1	TRBJ1-4	-	TGTGCCAGCCGATACAGGGACAGTGAAAAACTGTTTTTT	CASRYRDSEKLFF
TRBV27	TRBD1	TRBJ2-3	once	TGTGCCAGCAGTGACAGGGGCACAGATACGCAGTATTTT	CASSDRGTDTQYF
TRBV4-1	-	TRBJ1-4	few	TGCGCCAGCAGCCAGGTGAGCGGACGTGCAACTAATGAAAAACTGTTTTTT	CASSQVSGRATNEKLFF
TRBV19	TRBD1	TRBJ2-5	-	TGTGCCAGTAGTATAGGACAGGGGCTAAGGGAGACCCAGTACTTC	CASSIGQGLRETQYF
TRBV2	TRBD2	TRBJ2-7	once	TGTGCCAGCCAAACTAGCGGTAGTTCCTACGAGCAGTACTTC	CASQTSGSSYEQYF